This is a list of T cell receptor beta chains from one sample in a study of blood T cell repertoires in COVID-19. This table comes from immunoSEQ multiplex PCR, and its TCRdb copy is limited to in-frame clones, with some not included. In the table there are tens of thousands of clones, around 90% of which are singletons. Material for sequencing was peripheral blood. These receptors were taken from a human donor with acute or convalescent COVID-19. The donor label of this sample is uncertain. Each CDR3 is given with its conserved first and last residue. Each record gives: D gene, J gene, clone size, V gene, CDR3 DNA, CDR3 protein. D genes are given only for firm matches. A clone size is listed for some rows: how often the clone was seen (once, few, many), or a class if it is expanded.

>TRBD1|TRBJ1-5|NA|TRBV24-1
TGTGCCACCAGTCCGGGACAGGGGGCGAGTCAGCCCCAGCATTTT
CATSPGQGASQPQHF
>TRBD2|TRBJ2-5|NA|TRBV11-2
TGTGCCAGCAGCCACCAAGCGGGAGTAGAGACCCAGTACTTC
CASSHQAGVETQYF
>TRBD1|TRBJ1-6|NA|TRBV11-2
TGTGCCAGCAGCTGGGACAGCATGGGAAATTCACCCCTCCACTTT
CASSWDSMGNSPLHF
>TRBD2|TRBJ2-3|NA|TRBV15
TGTGCCACCAGCACCAGAACTAGCGGGAGCGCAGATACGCAGTATTTT
CATSTRTSGSADTQYF
>NA|TRBJ1-5|few|TRBV27
TGTGCCAGCAAAGGGGGGGATCAGCCCCAGCATTTT
CASKGGDQPQHF
>TRBD1|TRBJ1-5|NA|TRBV28
TGTGCCAGCAGTTCACCCCCGACAGGGAACAATCAGCCCCAGCATTTT
CASSSPPTGNNQPQHF
>TRBD1|TRBJ2-5|NA|TRBV18
TGTGCCAGCTCACCTCGGCGGGCACAGGGGCCAGAGACCCAGTACTTC
CASSPRRAQGPETQYF
>NA|TRBJ2-5|NA|TRBV3-1/TRBV3-2
TGTGCCAGCAGCCAAGAGCGGAGAGAGACCCAGTACTTC
CASSQERRETQYF
>TRBD2|TRBJ2-5|NA|TRBV29-1
TGCAGCGTTCCGGGGCGGGGGGGATACCAAGAGACCCAGTACTTC
CSVPGRGGYQETQYF
>NA|TRBJ2-7|NA|TRBV28
TGTGCCAGCAGCGATGCAGGGGCGAACTACGAGCAGTACTTC
CASSDAGANYEQYF
>TRBD2|TRBJ2-1|NA|TRBV7-8
TGTGCCAGCAGCTTACTAGCGGGAGGTGGTAATGAGCAGTTCTTC
CASSLLAGGGNEQFF
>TRBD2|TRBJ2-2|NA|TRBV18
TGTGCCAGCTCACCGACTAGCGGGGCGAACACCGGGGAGCTGTTTTTT
CASSPTSGANTGELFF
>NA|TRBJ1-1|once|TRBV3-1/TRBV3-2
TGTGCCAGCAGCCAACATCAAACTGAAGCTTTCTTT
CASSQHQTEAFF